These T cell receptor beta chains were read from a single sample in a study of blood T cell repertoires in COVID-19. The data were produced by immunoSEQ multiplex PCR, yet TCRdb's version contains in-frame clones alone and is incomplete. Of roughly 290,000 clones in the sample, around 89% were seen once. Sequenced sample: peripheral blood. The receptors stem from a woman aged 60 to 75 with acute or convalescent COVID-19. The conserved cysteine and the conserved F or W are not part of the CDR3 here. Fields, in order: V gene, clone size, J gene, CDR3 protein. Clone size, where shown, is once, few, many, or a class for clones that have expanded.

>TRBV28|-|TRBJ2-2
ASTPGTGSTGELF
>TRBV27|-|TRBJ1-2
ASSWSRGFGYT
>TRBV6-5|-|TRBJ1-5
ASSRQGDQPQH
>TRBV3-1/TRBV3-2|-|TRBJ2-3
ASSAPGGPDTQY
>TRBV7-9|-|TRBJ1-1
ASSLGGRRVWGTEAF
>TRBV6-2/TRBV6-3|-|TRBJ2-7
ASSSPAVLSYEQY
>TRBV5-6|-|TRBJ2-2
ASSLSPQQRGWDTGELF
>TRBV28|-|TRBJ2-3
ASSLPGTDTQY
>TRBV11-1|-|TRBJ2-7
ASSATGAYEQY
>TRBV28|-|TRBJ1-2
ASSLSGLGTNYGYT
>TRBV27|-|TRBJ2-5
ASSLGQGRSETQY
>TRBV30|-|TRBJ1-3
AWSVGGYTIY
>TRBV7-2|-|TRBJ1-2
ASSHGGRGQEGYT
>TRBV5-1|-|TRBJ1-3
ASSMSSGNTIY
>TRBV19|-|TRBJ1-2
ASTRSGTVDGYT
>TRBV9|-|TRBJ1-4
ASSVATSVDEKLF
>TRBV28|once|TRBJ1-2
ASSSTGLNGYT
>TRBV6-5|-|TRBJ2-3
ASPSSGGSTDTQY
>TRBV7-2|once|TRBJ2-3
ASSLEGSRDTQY
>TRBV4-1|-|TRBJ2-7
ASSQNRVDEQY
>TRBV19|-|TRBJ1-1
ASLEGMAMNTEAF
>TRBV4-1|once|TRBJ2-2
ASSQDTGGDTGELF
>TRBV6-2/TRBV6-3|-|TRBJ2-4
ASSYPAALAKNIQY
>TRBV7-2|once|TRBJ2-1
ASSASSVAGGGNEQF
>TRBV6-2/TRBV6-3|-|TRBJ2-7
ASSYPGYEQY
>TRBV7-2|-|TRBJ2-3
ASSLDRGLSSTDTQY
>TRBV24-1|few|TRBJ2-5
ATSEGDTYQETQY
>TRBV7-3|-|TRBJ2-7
ASSGGASFIDEQY
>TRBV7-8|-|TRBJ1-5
ASSLARDQPQH
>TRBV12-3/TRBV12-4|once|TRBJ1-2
ASTDRVYGYT
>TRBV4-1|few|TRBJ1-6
ASSQLRQGLHLPLH
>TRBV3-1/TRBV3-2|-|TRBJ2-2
ASSQDNSRTGELF
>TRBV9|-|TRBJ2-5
ASSVDVGEGTQY
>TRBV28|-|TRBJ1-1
ASSLLQGRAF
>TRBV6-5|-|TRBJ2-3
ASKPPGLQGTQY
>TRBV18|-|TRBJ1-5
ASSPGAANQPQH
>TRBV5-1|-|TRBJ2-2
ASSELTGGRVGELF
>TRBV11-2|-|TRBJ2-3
ASSSTGGGIDTQY